This T cell receptor beta chain was captured by sequencing in a study of early T cells in non-severe SARS-CoV-2 infection. Turning to the study itself: The input, bulk RNA from unsorted whole blood, was sequenced, and chains were unpaired.

V was trimmed by 7 bases and J by 3 bases, leaving 10 bases between them. Germline V gives CDR1 SGHKS, CDR2 YYEKEE (reference sequence). The CDR3 covers 12 residues. TCRdb used MiXCR to reprocess the 5' RACE reads, holding one entry per CDR3 protein. The table includes approximately 80,000 distinct CDR3 sequences, about 10% detected once. This clonotype was recorded at least ten times. Its specificity is not known. Overall study results and limits: Private and CD4 specificities were missed by VDJdb matching, which favored anti-spike CD8 responses.

This sequence was found in an adult who was a healthcare worker with PCR-confirmed SARS-CoV-2 infection or an uninfected control (not recorded which). This chain links TRBV5-5 with TRBJ1-2; D is ambiguous. The specimen was whole blood, collected at baseline. DNA for the CDR3: TGTGCCAGCCACCGACTTGACTATGGCTACACCTTC. It yields the protein CASHRLDYGYTF.